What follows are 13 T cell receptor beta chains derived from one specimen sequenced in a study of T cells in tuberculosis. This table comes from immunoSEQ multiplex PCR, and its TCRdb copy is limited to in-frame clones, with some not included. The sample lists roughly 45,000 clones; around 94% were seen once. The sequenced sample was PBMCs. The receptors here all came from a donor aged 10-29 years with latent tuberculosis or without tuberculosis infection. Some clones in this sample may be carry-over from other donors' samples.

CDR3 amino acids: CASSPITLLGQGAGYTF. In DNA form, the CDR3 reads TGCGCCAGCAGCCCTATCACACTTTTGGGACAGGGGGCTGGCTACACCTTC. The V and J genes are TRBV4-3 and TRBJ1-2, with 12 bases fitting TRBD1. Germline V gene sequence: CDR1 LGHNA, CDR2 YSLEER. The CDR3 is made up of 17 amino acids. Germline trimming cut 4 bases from V and 7 bases from J; bases unmatched to any gene: 13.

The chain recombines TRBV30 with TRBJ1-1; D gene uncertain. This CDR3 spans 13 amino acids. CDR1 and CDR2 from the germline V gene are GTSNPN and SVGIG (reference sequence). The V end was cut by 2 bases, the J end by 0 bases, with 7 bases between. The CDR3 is CAWSSIMNTEAFF. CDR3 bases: TGTGCCTGGAGTTCAATCATGAACACTGAAGCTTTCTTT.

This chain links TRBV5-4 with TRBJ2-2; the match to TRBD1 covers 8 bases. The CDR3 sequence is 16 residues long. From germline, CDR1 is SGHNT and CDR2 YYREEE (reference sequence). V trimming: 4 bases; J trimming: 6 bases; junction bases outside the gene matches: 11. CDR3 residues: CASSPDRGRSSGELFF. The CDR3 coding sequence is TGTGCCAGCAGCCCCGACAGGGGAAGATCGTCCGGGGAGCTGTTTTTT.

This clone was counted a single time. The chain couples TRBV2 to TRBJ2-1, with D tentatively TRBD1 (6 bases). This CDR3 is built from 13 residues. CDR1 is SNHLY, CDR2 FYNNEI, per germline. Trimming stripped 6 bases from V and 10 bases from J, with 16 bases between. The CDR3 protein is CASSSAGAVEQFF. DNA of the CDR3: TGTGCCAGCAGCTCGGCAGGGGCGGTCGAGCAGTTCTTC.

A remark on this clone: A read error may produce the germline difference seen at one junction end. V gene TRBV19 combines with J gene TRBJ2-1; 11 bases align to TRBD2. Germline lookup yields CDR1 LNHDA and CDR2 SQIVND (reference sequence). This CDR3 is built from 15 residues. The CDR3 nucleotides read TGTGCCAGTACCTCGACAGGGACTAGCGGCAAAAACACGGTCTTC. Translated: CASTSTGTSGKNTVF.

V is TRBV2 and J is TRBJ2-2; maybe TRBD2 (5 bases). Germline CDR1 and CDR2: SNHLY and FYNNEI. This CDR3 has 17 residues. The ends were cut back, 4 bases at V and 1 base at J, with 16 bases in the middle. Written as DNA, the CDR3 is TGTGCCAGCAGTGCGCCCCGTAGCGCGGGGAACACCGGGGAGCTGTTTTTT. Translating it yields CASSAPRSAGNTGELFF.

CDR3 in DNA: TGTGCCTGGAGCCCCACAGGTTCTTCGGGCTACACCTTC. It translates to CAWSPTGSSGYTF. The chain links TRBV30 to TRBJ1-2; possible D gene TRBD1, 5 bases. The CDR3 has 13 amino acids. Deletions cut 3 bases from V and 8 bases from J, with 16 bases between. The germline CDR1 and CDR2 sequences are GTSNPN and SVGIG (reference sequence). The variable domain in full, completed from reference TRBV30 and TRBJ1-2, reads SQTIHQWPATLVQPVGSPLSLECTVEGTSNPNLYWYRQAAGRGLQLLFYSVGIGQISSEVPQNLSASRPQDRQFILSSKKLLLSDSGFYLCAWSPTGSSGYTFGSGTRLTVV.

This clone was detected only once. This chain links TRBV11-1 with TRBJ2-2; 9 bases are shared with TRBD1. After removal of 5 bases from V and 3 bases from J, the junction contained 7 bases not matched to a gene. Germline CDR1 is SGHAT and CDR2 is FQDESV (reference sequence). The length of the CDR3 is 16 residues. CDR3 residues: CASSKNRGRDTGELFF. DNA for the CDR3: TGTGCCAGCAGCAAAAACAGGGGGCGGGACACCGGGGAGCTGTTTTTT.

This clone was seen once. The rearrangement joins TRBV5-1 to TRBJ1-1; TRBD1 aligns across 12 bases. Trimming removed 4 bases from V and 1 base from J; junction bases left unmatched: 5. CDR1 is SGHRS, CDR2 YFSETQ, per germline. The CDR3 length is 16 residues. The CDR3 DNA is TGCGCCAGCAGCGCCGGGACAGGGGGCGCGAACACTGAAGCTTTCTTT. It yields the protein CASSAGTGGANTEAFF.

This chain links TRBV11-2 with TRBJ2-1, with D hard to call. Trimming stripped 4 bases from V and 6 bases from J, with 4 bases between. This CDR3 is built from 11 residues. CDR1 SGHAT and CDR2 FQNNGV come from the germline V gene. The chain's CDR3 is CASSSSNEQFF. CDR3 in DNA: TGTGCCAGCAGCTCGTCCAATGAGCAGTTCTTC.

DNA for the CDR3: TGTGCCAGCAGCTTGGTTGCAGGAAACTACAATGAGCAGTTCTTC. Translated, it gives CASSLVAGNYNEQFF. V and J are TRBV5-6 and TRBJ2-1, with no clear D. V lost 0 bases and J 3 bases, leaving 10 bases between the germline ends. CDR1 is SGHDT, CDR2 YYEEEE, per germline. The CDR3 extends over 15 amino acids. Full variable domain (rest looked up from reference TRBV5-6 and TRBJ2-1): DAGVTQSPTHLIKTRGQQVTLRCSPKSGHDTVSWYQQALGQGPQFIFQYYEEEERQRGNFPDRFSGHQFPNYSSELNVNALLLGDSALYLCASSLVAGNYNEQFFGPGTRLTVL.

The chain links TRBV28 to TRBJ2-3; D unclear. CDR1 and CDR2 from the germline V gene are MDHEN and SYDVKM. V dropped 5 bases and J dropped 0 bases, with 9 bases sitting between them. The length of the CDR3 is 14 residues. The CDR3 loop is CASSPQTSTDTQYF. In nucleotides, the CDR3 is TGTGCCAGCAGTCCTCAGACTAGCACAGATACGCAGTATTTT.

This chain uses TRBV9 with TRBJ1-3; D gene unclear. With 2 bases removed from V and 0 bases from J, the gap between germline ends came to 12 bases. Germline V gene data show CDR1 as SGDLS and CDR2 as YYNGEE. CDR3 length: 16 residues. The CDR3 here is CASSVGRQGSGNTIYF. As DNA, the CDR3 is TGTGCCAGCAGCGTGGGGAGACAAGGCTCTGGAAACACCATATATTTT.